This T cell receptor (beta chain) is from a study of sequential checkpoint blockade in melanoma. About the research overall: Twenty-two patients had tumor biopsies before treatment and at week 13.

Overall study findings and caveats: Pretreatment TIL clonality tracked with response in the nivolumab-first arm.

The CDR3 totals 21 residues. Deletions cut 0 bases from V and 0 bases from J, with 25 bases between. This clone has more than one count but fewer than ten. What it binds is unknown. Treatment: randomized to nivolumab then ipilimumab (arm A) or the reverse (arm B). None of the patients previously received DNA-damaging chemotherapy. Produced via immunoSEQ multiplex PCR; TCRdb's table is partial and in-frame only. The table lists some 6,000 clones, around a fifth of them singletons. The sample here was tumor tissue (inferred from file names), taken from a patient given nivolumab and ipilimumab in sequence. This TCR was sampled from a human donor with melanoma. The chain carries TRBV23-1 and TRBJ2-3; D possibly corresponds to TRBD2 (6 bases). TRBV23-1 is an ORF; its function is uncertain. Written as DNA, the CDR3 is TGCGCCAGCAGTCAATCGCCCGACTGTTGTGGGGACTTTTCCAGCACAGATACGCAGTATTTT. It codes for CASSQSPDCCGDFSSTDTQYF.